The sequence of this TCR beta chain was determined in a study of identifying expanded T cells in peripheral blood. Germline V gene lookup returns CDR1 MNHEY and CDR2 SMNVEV (reference sequence). With 2 bases removed from V and 7 bases from J, the gap between germline ends came to 11 bases. The CDR3 is 13 amino acids. Worth noting for this clone: What it binds is unknown.

Study observations and caveats: Approximately two-week clone count variance significantly increased as total template count grew. About 1.3 clones differed between technical replicates, versus approximately 17 and 20 over time.

Some clones are missing from TCRdb's copy, which holds only in-frame ones; the method was immunoSEQ multiplex PCR. The sample contains around 85,000 clones, around nine tenths of which appear only once. Collection occurred without any documented infections or immune events in donors. The clonotype comes from a person between 18 and 70 years old in good health. The chain uses TRBV27 and TRBJ2-5; D might be TRBD1 (5 bases). Sequenced material: blood. The CDR3 is CASSLLRDGTQYF. CDR3 DNA sequence: TGTGCCAGCAGTTTACTCAGGGATGGGACCCAGTACTTC.